These T cell receptor beta chains were read from a single sample in a study of OX40 agonist ivuxolimab in advanced cancers. Here immunoSEQ multiplex PCR was the method, and the copy in TCRdb shows in-frame clones only, minus some. The repertoire holds some 100,000 clones, with about 90% as singletons. The specimen was CD4+ or CD8+ T cells sorted from blood, collected in a trial of the OX40 agonist ivuxolimab. The source of these receptors is an adult with an advanced solid tumor such as melanoma, head and neck, liver or kidney cancer. The CDR3 runs from the conserved cysteine through the conserved F or W. D genes are given only for firm matches. Clone size is shown for a subset of rows, as once, few, many or a class of expanded clone.

D gene: NA
clone size: NA
J gene: TRBJ1-5
V gene: TRBV6-5
CDR3 DNA: TGTGCCAGCGGGGGGAGCAATCAGCCCCAGCATTTT
CDR3 protein: CASGGSNQPQHF

D gene: NA
clone size: NA
J gene: TRBJ1-4
V gene: TRBV28
CDR3 DNA: TGTGCCAGCAGTACGATGGGGGAAGGAAATGAAAAACTGTTTTTT
CDR3 protein: CASSTMGEGNEKLFF

D gene: NA
clone size: NA
J gene: TRBJ2-7
V gene: TRBV7-2
CDR3 DNA: TGTGCCAGCAGCTTACAGAGCGGCCCAAGGAGCTCCTACGAGCAGTACTTC
CDR3 protein: CASSLQSGPRSSYEQYF

D gene: TRBD1
clone size: NA
J gene: TRBJ2-1
V gene: TRBV5-1
CDR3 DNA: TGCGCCAGCAGCCTGGGACAGGCGGGGCTCAATGAGCAGTTCTTC
CDR3 protein: CASSLGQAGLNEQFF

D gene: TRBD1
clone size: NA
J gene: TRBJ1-2
V gene: TRBV7-9
CDR3 DNA: TGTGCCAGCAGCTCTTCCCGGGACAGGGGGCTGGTGGGGCCCTTC
CDR3 protein: CASSSSRDRGLVGPF

D gene: NA
clone size: NA
J gene: TRBJ1-6
V gene: TRBV30
CDR3 DNA: TGTGCCTGGAACGGGTGGGGTAATTCACCCCTCCACTTT
CDR3 protein: CAWNGWGNSPLHF

D gene: TRBD1
clone size: NA
J gene: TRBJ2-1
V gene: TRBV5-1
CDR3 DNA: TGCGCCAGCAGCTTGGCCGGGCGCAGGGGGTTGGATGAGCAGTTCTTC
CDR3 protein: CASSLAGRRGLDEQFF

D gene: TRBD1
clone size: NA
J gene: TRBJ2-2
V gene: TRBV7-9
CDR3 DNA: TGTGCCAGCAGCTACGGGACAGGGGGTCCCGGGGAGCTGTTTTTT
CDR3 protein: CASSYGTGGPGELFF

D gene: NA
clone size: NA
J gene: TRBJ1-2
V gene: TRBV7-2
CDR3 DNA: TGTGCCAGCAGCTTGGACGGGAACTATGGCTACACCTTC
CDR3 protein: CASSLDGNYGYTF

D gene: NA
clone size: NA
J gene: TRBJ2-7
V gene: TRBV4-1
CDR3 DNA: TGCGCCAGCAGCCAAAGGGAAGGTGACTACGAGCAGTACTTC
CDR3 protein: CASSQREGDYEQYF

D gene: NA
clone size: NA
J gene: TRBJ1-5
V gene: TRBV30
CDR3 DNA: TGTGCCTGGAGTGTACAGGAAAATCAGCCCCAGCATTTT
CDR3 protein: CAWSVQENQPQHF

D gene: NA
clone size: medium-sized
J gene: TRBJ1-3
V gene: TRBV18
CDR3 DNA: TGTGCCAGCTCACCAAGGGGGACGGGATCTGGAAACACCATATATTTT
CDR3 protein: CASSPRGTGSGNTIYF

D gene: TRBD1
clone size: NA
J gene: TRBJ2-4
V gene: TRBV27
CDR3 DNA: TGTGCCAGCGGCAGGGGGGACAGGGGGGACATTCAGTACTTC
CDR3 protein: CASGRGDRGDIQYF

D gene: NA
clone size: NA
J gene: TRBJ1-3
V gene: TRBV6-6
CDR3 DNA: TGTGCCAGCAGTTACTCGGGGACTGGAAACACCATATATTTT
CDR3 protein: CASSYSGTGNTIYF

D gene: TRBD2
clone size: NA
J gene: TRBJ2-7
V gene: TRBV7-6
CDR3 DNA: TGTGCCAGCAGCTTAGATGGGGCGGGAGGGGTTGGCTACGAGCAGTACTTC
CDR3 protein: CASSLDGAGGVGYEQYF

D gene: NA
clone size: NA
J gene: TRBJ1-2
V gene: TRBV18
CDR3 DNA: TGTGCCAGCTCACCCGGACAGAACTATGGCTACACCTTC
CDR3 protein: CASSPGQNYGYTF

D gene: NA
clone size: NA
J gene: TRBJ1-5
V gene: TRBV28
CDR3 DNA: TGTGCCAGCACCTCAAAGGCGGGCTGGGATCAGCCCCAGCATTTT
CDR3 protein: CASTSKAGWDQPQHF

D gene: NA
clone size: once
J gene: TRBJ1-5
V gene: TRBV30
CDR3 DNA: TGTGCCTGGAGCGGCGACGGAAATCAGCCCCAGCATTTT
CDR3 protein: CAWSGDGNQPQHF

D gene: TRBD1
clone size: NA
J gene: TRBJ1-6
V gene: TRBV28
CDR3 DNA: TGTGCCAGCTCCCTGGAAACAGGGGGCAATTCACCCCTCCACTTT
CDR3 protein: CASSLETGGNSPLHF

D gene: TRBD1
clone size: NA
J gene: TRBJ1-2
V gene: TRBV6-6
CDR3 DNA: TGTGCCAGCAGTTACGAGGGACAGACGGGCGGCTACACCTTC
CDR3 protein: CASSYEGQTGGYTF

D gene: NA
clone size: NA
J gene: TRBJ1-5
V gene: TRBV12-2
CDR3 DNA: TGTGCAAGTCGTGGACAGGGCGGTAGCAATCAGCCCCAGCATTTT
CDR3 protein: CASRGQGGSNQPQHF

D gene: NA
clone size: once
J gene: TRBJ1-6
V gene: TRBV6-1
CDR3 DNA: TGTGCCAGCAGTGAAGCGAACAGGGAGGATCTGCACTTT
CDR3 protein: CASSEANREDLHF

D gene: TRBD1
clone size: NA
J gene: TRBJ1-1
V gene: TRBV30
CDR3 DNA: TGTGCCTGGAGTTTATTTGGGACAGGAGAAAGTATCGCTTTCTTT
CDR3 protein: CAWSLFGTGESIAFF

D gene: NA
clone size: few
J gene: TRBJ1-6
V gene: TRBV5-1
CDR3 DNA: TGCGCCAGCAGCCGGACCGAAGCGGATAATTCACCCCTCCACTTT
CDR3 protein: CASSRTEADNSPLHF

D gene: NA
clone size: few
J gene: TRBJ1-2
V gene: TRBV30
CDR3 DNA: TGTGCCTGGAGTGTTTGGCCCAGGGGTGGCTACACCTTC
CDR3 protein: CAWSVWPRGGYTF

D gene: NA
clone size: NA
J gene: TRBJ2-3
V gene: TRBV29-1
CDR3 DNA: TGCAGCGTTGAAGGGGATACGCAGTATTTT
CDR3 protein: CSVEGDTQYF

D gene: NA
clone size: NA
J gene: TRBJ2-1
V gene: TRBV5-1
CDR3 DNA: TGCGCCAGCAGCCTCCGCGGGGATGAGCAGTTCTTC
CDR3 protein: CASSLRGDEQFF

D gene: NA
clone size: NA
J gene: TRBJ2-2
V gene: TRBV28
CDR3 DNA: TGTGCCAGCAGTTTGTGGTCCACCGGGGAGCTGTTTTTT
CDR3 protein: CASSLWSTGELFF

D gene: NA
clone size: NA
J gene: TRBJ1-2
V gene: TRBV28
CDR3 DNA: TGTGCCAGCAGTTTGAGTCACTATGGCTACACCTTC
CDR3 protein: CASSLSHYGYTF

D gene: TRBD1
clone size: NA
J gene: TRBJ2-3
V gene: TRBV28
CDR3 DNA: TGTGCCAGCGACAGGGCCGTTACATCGGGGACGCAGTATTTT
CDR3 protein: CASDRAVTSGTQYF

D gene: NA
clone size: NA
J gene: TRBJ2-7
V gene: TRBV7-8
CDR3 DNA: TGTGCCAGCAGCTTGTATGAGTCAGGGCGGCAGTACTTC
CDR3 protein: CASSLYESGRQYF

D gene: NA
clone size: NA
J gene: TRBJ1-2
V gene: TRBV10-3
CDR3 DNA: TGTGCCATCAGTGAGTCAACAGGTTTTCAGGGAACTAGTGGCTACACCTTC
CDR3 protein: CAISESTGFQGTSGYTF

D gene: NA
clone size: NA
J gene: TRBJ1-2
V gene: TRBV28
CDR3 DNA: TGTGCCAGCAGAGGGGGTCTCGGGGTTCTGTTCTATGGCTACACCTTC
CDR3 protein: CASRGGLGVLFYGYTF

D gene: TRBD1
clone size: NA
J gene: TRBJ2-6
V gene: TRBV7-9
CDR3 DNA: TGTGCCAGCAGCTTATTGGTGACAGGGGGCGCTGGGGCCAACGTCCTGACTTTC
CDR3 protein: CASSLLVTGGAGANVLTF

D gene: NA
clone size: NA
J gene: TRBJ2-5
V gene: TRBV7-8
CDR3 DNA: TGTGCCAGCAGCCTTAGGGAGGAGGGGACCCAGTACTTC
CDR3 protein: CASSLREEGTQYF

D gene: TRBD1
clone size: NA
J gene: TRBJ2-1
V gene: TRBV29-1
CDR3 DNA: TGCAGCGCCCGACAGGACAGGGGGGCTTCCTACAATGAGCAGTTCTTC
CDR3 protein: CSARQDRGASYNEQFF

D gene: NA
clone size: NA
J gene: TRBJ1-1
V gene: TRBV20-1
CDR3 DNA: TGCAGTGCTAGTGGGGTGGCGGAAGCTTTCTTT
CDR3 protein: CSASGVAEAFF

D gene: TRBD1
clone size: few
J gene: TRBJ1-2
V gene: TRBV28
CDR3 DNA: TGTGCCAGCAGTTTATTGGACAGGGGGTCTGGCTACACCTTC
CDR3 protein: CASSLLDRGSGYTF

D gene: TRBD1
clone size: NA
J gene: TRBJ1-4
V gene: TRBV7-9
CDR3 DNA: TGTGCCAGCAGCCCAACTCCAGGGGGCTTGGATGAAAAACTGTTTTTT
CDR3 protein: CASSPTPGGLDEKLFF

D gene: NA
clone size: NA
J gene: TRBJ1-5
V gene: TRBV4-2
CDR3 DNA: TGTGCCAGCAGCCAGGGTGGCAGGAAGTATAGCAATCAGCCCCAGCATTTT
CDR3 protein: CASSQGGRKYSNQPQHF

D gene: TRBD1
clone size: NA
J gene: TRBJ1-5
V gene: TRBV7-2
CDR3 DNA: TGTGCCAGCAGCACCGGGACAGCTAAGAGGGAGCCCCAGCATTTT
CDR3 protein: CASSTGTAKREPQHF

D gene: NA
clone size: NA
J gene: TRBJ2-7
V gene: TRBV7-2
CDR3 DNA: TGTGCCAGCAGCTTAGGGGGATCCCTCTACGAGCAGTACTTC
CDR3 protein: CASSLGGSLYEQYF

D gene: TRBD2
clone size: NA
J gene: TRBJ2-5
V gene: TRBV11-2
CDR3 DNA: TGTGCCAGCAGCTCACGGACTAGCGGGGGTTCAGAGACCCAGTACTTC
CDR3 protein: CASSSRTSGGSETQYF

D gene: TRBD1
clone size: NA
J gene: TRBJ1-5
V gene: TRBV30
CDR3 DNA: TGTGCCTGGGACCCGCTCAGGGGGCAGCCCCAGCATTTT
CDR3 protein: CAWDPLRGQPQHF

D gene: NA
clone size: few
J gene: TRBJ2-5
V gene: TRBV7-2
CDR3 DNA: TGTGCCAGCAGCCTATGGGCTAGCATGGAAGAGGCCCAGTACTTC
CDR3 protein: CASSLWASMEEAQYF

D gene: NA
clone size: NA
J gene: TRBJ2-5
V gene: TRBV10-3
CDR3 DNA: TGTGCCATCAGTGAGTCGATGGGGGCCCAAGAGACCCAGTACTTC
CDR3 protein: CAISESMGAQETQYF

D gene: NA
clone size: NA
J gene: TRBJ1-4
V gene: TRBV4-3
CDR3 DNA: TGCGCCAGCAGCCCCTTAACAGGGTTGGGTGAAAAACTGTTTTTT
CDR3 protein: CASSPLTGLGEKLFF

D gene: TRBD2
clone size: NA
J gene: TRBJ2-7
V gene: TRBV6-5
CDR3 DNA: TGTGCCAGCAGTTATCCCGGGGGGGGTTTCTCCTACGAGCAGTACTTC
CDR3 protein: CASSYPGGGFSYEQYF

D gene: NA
clone size: NA
J gene: TRBJ2-5
V gene: TRBV14
CDR3 DNA: TGTGCCAGCAGCCAAGGACTCTGGTACCAAGAGACCCAGTACTTC
CDR3 protein: CASSQGLWYQETQYF

D gene: NA
clone size: NA
J gene: TRBJ2-3
V gene: TRBV11-3
CDR3 DNA: TGTGCCAGCAGCTCGAATTCTTTGGATACGCAGTATTTT
CDR3 protein: CASSSNSLDTQYF

D gene: NA
clone size: NA
J gene: TRBJ1-2
V gene: TRBV30
CDR3 DNA: TGTGCCTGGAGTGCTCCTCCGGGACAATGGGGAAGCTATGGCTACACCTTC
CDR3 protein: CAWSAPPGQWGSYGYTF

D gene: TRBD1
clone size: NA
J gene: TRBJ1-4
V gene: TRBV9
CDR3 DNA: TGTGCCAGCAGCCCAGGACAGGCAACTAATGAAAAACTGTTTTTT
CDR3 protein: CASSPGQATNEKLFF

D gene: NA
clone size: NA
J gene: TRBJ1-2
V gene: TRBV5-1
CDR3 DNA: TGCGCCAGCAGCTTGGCGACGCTTGACTATGGCTACACCTTC
CDR3 protein: CASSLATLDYGYTF